The sequence of this T cell receptor (beta chain) was determined in a study of regulatory T cells in long-lasting Graves disease. Findings and limits, study-wide: Lower TCR diversity was seen in persistent Graves' patients than in newly diagnosed ones. Persistent patients shared more public clonotypes (about 2,600) than new patients (roughly 1,000).

The V end lost 3 bases, the J end lost 5 bases, and 2 bases lay between the germline ends. CDR1 and CDR2 (germline): DFQATT, SNEGSKA (reference sequence). The CDR3 covers 10 residues. CDR3 regions were amplified by Arm-PCR using iRepertoire HTBI primers to build TCR beta libraries. TCRdb ran MiXCR on the multiplex PCR reads and lists one entry per CDR3 protein. This table has 420,000 or so distinct CDR3 sequences, approximately 16% appearing once. The table lists this clonotype with a few counts. Its cognate antigen is unknown. Time point specified: newly diagnosed GD, antithyroid drugs for less than 3 months. Scientists built the TCR library using RNA that was extracted from PBMCs. By American Thyroid Association guidelines, Graves' disease was diagnosed in the cohort. This sample was shared with a second study, whose subject was T cells in Graves' hyperthyroidism and ophthalmopathy. That work contributes: It was uncontrolled infection, other autoimmune disease, pregnancy or lactation that excluded patients.

This receptor was taken from a woman in her late teens or twenties with Graves disease. Source: peripheral blood mononuclear cells (PBMCs), taken at new diagnosis, from a patient treated with antithyroid drugs. The rearrangement joins TRBV20-1 to TRBJ2-4; no clear D gene. CDR3 sequence reads: CSASQNIQYF. The CDR3 bases are TGCAGTGCTAGTCAAAACATTCAGTACTTC.